This TCR beta chain was identified in a study of human T cells and chemical hapten exposure. Study information: Chiefly women, the patients showed alopecia areata, totalis or universalis.

Via MiXCR, TCRdb re-called the RACE reads, giving one row per CDR3 protein. The table lists around 69,000 distinct CDR3 sequences, over 7.5% of them singletons. For this clonotype: Its antigen is unknown.

The study's findings and limits: PT1 expanded TCR numbers rose with patch test score.

The V segment lost 4 bases and the J segment 1 base; nucleotides outside the gene matches: 1. CDR3 length equals 14 residues. The germline V gene has CDR1 SGHVS and CDR2 FNYEAQ. Time point meaning: patch test 1, 2 weeks after DPC sensitization. Treatment here: therapeutic diphenylcyclopropenone sensitization with weekly scalp DPC. This sequence joins TRBV7-6 and TRBJ2-1, with 7 bases that match TRBD2. This sequence originates from a woman in her forties with alopecia areata. Some clones in this sample may be carry-over from other donors' samples. Material: whole blood, obtained in connection with sensitization to the hapten diphenylcyclopropenone (DPC). In DNA, the CDR3 is TGTGCCAGCAGCTCCGGGGGGTCCTACAATGAGCAGTTCTTC. Translation gives CASSSGGSYNEQFF.